This entry lists 28 T cell receptor beta chains sequenced from one sample in a study of T cell changes during pregnancy in multiple sclerosis (dated by TCRdb to 2018 to 2020). The library was generated by the immunoSEQ multiplex PCR assay. TCRdb stores this immuneACCESS table with in-frame sequences only. Part of the clones is absent; in the studies checked, under half of the shortfall reflects unresolved V genes, and no reason is known for the rest. This sample lists some 52,000 clones; 85% to 95% were detected once. The top ten constitute around 0.25% of the sample. The input for sequencing was CD4+ T cells from peripheral blood mononuclear cells, taken in the third trimester of pregnancy. These receptors originate from a female donor with multiple sclerosis, enrolled in a pregnancy study.

CDR3 nucleotides: TGTGCCACCAGCAGTCTACCGGGGACAGGGTCGTCTAGAGAGACCCAGTACTTC. Its protein product is CATSSLPGTGSSRETQYF. The chain uses TRBV15 and TRBJ2-5, with 9 bases aligning to TRBD1. In germline, CDR1 is LNHNV, CDR2 YYDKDF (reference sequence). V was pared by 3 bases and J by 4 bases, with 15 bases of the junction left unmatched. This CDR3 is 18 amino acids long.

The rearrangement links TRBV6-1 to TRBJ1-3; possible D gene TRBD1, 6 bases. The V and J ends lost 8 bases and 5 bases respectively, with 16 bases between them. The germline V gene encodes CDR1 MNHNS and CDR2 SASEGT. The CDR3 extends over 14 amino acids. CDR3 sequence (DNA): TGTGCCAGCGGGAGACAGGCCCTTCGAAACACCATATATTTT. Protein sequence: CASGRQALRNTIYF.

The CDR3 reads CAWGVGGEKLFF. CDR3 coding DNA: TGTGCCTGGGGCGTCGGGGGTGAAAAACTGTTTTTT. The chain couples TRBV30 to TRBJ1-4, with a weak D call TRBD1 (5 bases). Per the germline V gene, CDR1 is GTSNPN and CDR2 is SVGIG (reference sequence). The CDR3 consists of 12 residues. V lost 5 bases to trimming and J lost 7 bases, with 11 bases between them.

The V call is TRBV5-1, the J call TRBJ2-1; D is ambiguous. The germline CDR1 and CDR2 sequences are SGHRS and YFSETQ. V was trimmed by 0 bases and J by 0 bases, leaving 10 bases between them. This CDR3 is 16 amino acids long. The CDR3 loop is CASSLDALSSYNEQFF. CDR3 in DNA: TGCGCCAGCAGCTTGGACGCATTGAGCTCCTACAATGAGCAGTTCTTC.

The V gene is TRBV18, the J gene TRBJ2-1; 12 bases are shared with TRBD2. J was trimmed by 6 bases and V by 4 bases; bases with no gene match: 10. Germline lookup yields CDR1 KGHSH and CDR2 LQKENI. The length of the CDR3 is 17 residues. The CDR3 nucleotides are TGTGCCAGCTCACTCCTAGGACTAGCGGGAAGTGCCAATGAGCAGTTCTTC. Translating it yields CASSLLGLAGSANEQFF.

The V and J genes are TRBV6-5 and TRBJ1-1, with TRBD1 as a possible D gene (5 bases). The germline CDR1 and CDR2 sequences are MNHEY and SVGAGI. This CDR3 region has 13 residues. The ends were cut back, 0 bases at V and 4 bases at J, with 6 bases in the middle. The CDR3 reads CASSYSGGTEAFF. In DNA, the CDR3 is TGTGCCAGCAGTTACTCGGGGGGCACTGAAGCTTTCTTT.

The V and J genes are TRBV6-5 and TRBJ1-5; 10 bases agree with TRBD1. The germline CDR1 and CDR2 sequences are MNHEY and SVGAGI. Trimming took 6 bases from V and 3 from J; bases not matched to a gene: 5. The CDR3 has 15 residues. The DNA for the CDR3 is TGTGCCAGCAGCCGGACAGGGGGAGACAATCAGCCCCAGCATTTT. Its protein product is CASSRTGGDNQPQHF.

This chain uses TRBV19 with TRBJ2-2; perhaps TRBD2 as D (6 bases). Trimming pared 9 bases from V and 4 bases from J, leaving 15 bases between. The CDR3 loop spans 14 amino acids. Germline loops: CDR1 LNHDA, CDR2 SQIVND (reference sequence). In DNA, the CDR3 is TGTGCCAGCAAGGAGGGTCCGGCCACCGGGGAGCTGTTTTTT. This codes for CASKEGPATGELFF.

This chain joins TRBV27 and TRBJ2-2; D not certain. Deletions cut 8 bases from V and 5 bases from J, with 18 bases between. The V gene's germline CDR1 is MNHEY and CDR2 SMNVEV (reference sequence). The CDR3 totals 15 residues. The CDR3 nucleotides read TGTGCCAGCTCCCCCGTCCGTAATCCTACCGGGGAGCTGTTTTTT. Translation gives CASSPVRNPTGELFF.

V gene TRBV5-1 combines with J gene TRBJ2-1; TRBD2 agrees at 11 bases. The CDR3 sequence is 16 residues long. CDR1 and CDR2 (germline): SGHRS, YFSETQ. V shed 0 bases, J shed 9 bases, and the junction held 8 bases outside the gene matches. As DNA, the CDR3 is TGCGCCAGCAGCTTGGGATCACTAGCGGGAGCAGGTGAGCAGTTCTTC. This translates into CASSLGSLAGAGEQFF.

The chain combines TRBV6-5 with TRBJ1-1; D unclear. Trimming removed 2 bases at V and 0 bases at J, with 7 bases between. Germline V gene data show CDR1 as MNHEY and CDR2 as SVGAGI. The CDR3 spans 14 residues. The CDR3 here is CASSYRSMNTEAFF. CDR3 DNA: TGTGCCAGCAGTTACCGTAGTATGAACACTGAAGCTTTCTTT.

This clone has only a few counts. This rearrangement joins TRBV7-3 to TRBJ1-1, with 8 nucleotides matching TRBD1. The V gene's germline CDR1 is SGHTA and CDR2 FQGTGA. The ends lost 5 bases at V and 5 bases at J; junction bases unmatched: 7. This CDR3 has 14 residues. The CDR3 region is CASSNRGGGTEAFF. The CDR3 DNA sequence: TGTGCCAGCAGCAACAGGGGGGGAGGGACTGAAGCTTTCTTT.

The rearrangement links TRBV10-3 to TRBJ1-2, with D hard to call. Germline CDR1 reads ENHRY; CDR2 reads SYGVKD. V was trimmed by 0 bases and J by 0 bases, leaving 5 bases between them. The CDR3 length is 14 residues. The CDR3: CAISESGTNYGYTF. The CDR3 DNA reads as TGTGCCATCAGTGAGTCGGGCACTAACTATGGCTACACCTTC.

The chain employs TRBV9 and TRBJ2-7; TRBD1 might be the D (5 bases). There are 16 residues in the CDR3. Per germline, CDR1 SGDLS and CDR2 YYNGEE. Trimming stripped 0 bases from V and 0 bases from J, with 13 bases between. CDR3 bases: TGTGCCAGCAGCGTAGCTGGGGCGACGACCTCCTACGAGCAGTACTTC. Translation gives CASSVAGATTSYEQYF.

This chain links TRBV6-1 with TRBJ1-4; D gene unclear. The CDR3 has 14 amino acids. The V end lost 3 bases, the J end lost 5 bases, and 10 bases lay between the germline ends. In germline, CDR1 is MNHNS, CDR2 SASEGT. This CDR3 is CASSEGRRNEKLFF. The CDR3, as DNA: TGTGCCAGCAGTGAGGGTCGGAGAAATGAAAAACTGTTTTTT.

The J gene is TRBJ2-3, the V gene TRBV4-1; D uncertain. The CDR3 is made up of 16 amino acids. Trimming removed 0 bases at V and 4 bases at J, with 14 bases between. The germline V gene encodes CDR1 MGHRA and CDR2 YSYEKL. CDR3 coding DNA: TGCGCCAGCAGCCAAGATCGCGGTCTGATGGCAGATACGCAGTATTTT. Protein: CASSQDRGLMADTQYF.

The chain carries TRBV9 and TRBJ2-1; 14 nucleotides match TRBD2. The germline V gene has CDR1 SGDLS and CDR2 YYNGEE. Germline trimming cut 6 bases from V and 0 bases from J; bases unmatched to any gene: 8. The CDR3 spans 18 residues. Here the CDR3 reads CASTRGLAGVASYNEQFF. The CDR3 DNA is TGTGCCAGCACCCGGGGACTAGCGGGAGTCGCCTCCTACAATGAGCAGTTCTTC.

V is TRBV14 and J is TRBJ2-5, with 10 bases identical to TRBD2. The length of the CDR3 is 15 residues. Germline values: CDR1 SGHDN, CDR2 FVKESK. Unmatched junction bases numbered 1, after V lost 1 base and J lost 2 bases. The CDR3 here is CASSQASGSQETQYF. In DNA, the CDR3 is TGTGCCAGCAGCCAAGCTAGCGGGAGTCAAGAGACCCAGTACTTC.

The chain joins TRBV30 to TRBJ2-7; D perhaps matches TRBD1 (6 bases). The CDR3 is 11 amino acids. V was shortened by 3 bases and J by 6 bases, with 9 bases between the two germline ends. Germline values: CDR1 GTSNPN, CDR2 SVGIG (reference sequence). The CDR3 here is CAWSPRGEQYF. The CDR3 DNA reads TGTGCCTGGAGCCCCAGGGGCGAGCAGTACTTC.

This clone was counted between two and nine times. The chain has TRBV25-1 and TRBJ2-7; 7 bases agree with TRBD2. Trimming at V came to 11 bases and at J to 3 bases, leaving 4 bases not matched to a gene. Looked up from germline, CDR1 is MGHDK and CDR2 is SYGVNS. The CDR3 is 11 residues long. The CDR3 DNA is TGTGCCGGGGGGACTAACTACGAGCAGTACTTC. It specifies CAGGTNYEQYF.

The chain couples TRBV5-4 to TRBJ2-7; D might be TRBD2 (6 bases). The germline V gene encodes CDR1 SGHNT and CDR2 YYREEE (reference sequence). This CDR3 spans 15 amino acids. V lost 2 bases, J lost 0 bases, and 12 bases lay in between. CDR3 residues: CASSFAGFSSYEQYF. For the CDR3, the DNA is TGTGCCAGCAGCTTCGCGGGGTTTAGCTCCTACGAGCAGTACTTC.

The CDR3 protein is CASSESGRGHYEQYF. The DNA for the CDR3 is TGCGCCAGCAGTGAGTCGGGAAGGGGGCACTACGAGCAGTACTTC. This chain links TRBV10-1 with TRBJ2-7; TRBD1 agrees at 7 bases. The CDR3 spans 15 residues. V shed 0 bases, J shed 3 bases, and the junction held 5 bases outside the gene matches. Looked up from germline, CDR1 is WNHNN and CDR2 is SYGVQD (reference sequence).

The chain links TRBV7-8 to TRBJ1-1; 8 nucleotides match TRBD1. Germline trimming cut 3 bases from V and 5 bases from J; bases unmatched to any gene: 5. The CDR3 totals 14 residues. Per germline, CDR1 SGHVS and CDR2 FQNEAQ. CDR3 bases: TGTGCCAGCAGCTTCCGGACAGGGTTTACTGAAGCTTTCTTT. Residues: CASSFRTGFTEAFF.

This clone occurred once. The chain has TRBV11-1 and TRBJ2-2; 9 bases are a match to TRBD2. V lost 5 bases to trimming and J lost 4 bases; unmatched junction nucleotides: 8. The V gene's germline CDR1 is SGHAT and CDR2 FQDESV (reference sequence). CDR3 size: 16 residues. The CDR3 here is CASSPYSGGRTGELFF. CDR3 nucleotides: TGTGCCAGCAGCCCGTATAGCGGGGGTCGCACCGGGGAGCTGTTTTTT.

Of note for this clone: Mismatch with germline at one junction end may stem from a read error. V gene TRBV5-5 combines with J gene TRBJ1-2, with D tentatively TRBD1 (5 bases). The CDR3 totals 15 residues. Germline V gives CDR1 SGHKS, CDR2 YYEKEE (reference sequence). Here the CDR3 reads CASILAGGTNYGYTF. In DNA form, the CDR3 reads TGTGCCAGCATCTTGGCCGGAGGGACCAACTATGGCTACACCTTC. Full variable domain (missing parts from reference TRBV5-5 and TRBJ1-2): DAGVTQSPTHLIKTRGQQVTLRCSPISGHKSVSWYQQVLGQGPQFIFQYYEKEERGRGNFPDRFSARQFPNYSSELNVNALLLGDSALYLCASILAGGTNYGYTFGSGTRLTVV.

V usage is TRBV6-5 and J usage is TRBJ2-7; maybe TRBD1 (6 bases). The V end was cut by 2 bases, the J end by 2 bases, with 13 bases between. The CDR3 sequence is 15 residues long. From germline, CDR1 is MNHEY and CDR2 SVGAGI. CDR3 sequence reads: CASSYEAGEPYEQYF. DNA for the CDR3: TGTGCCAGCAGTTACGAGGCAGGGGAGCCCTACGAGCAGTACTTC.

The chain links TRBV19 to TRBJ2-1; the D is unclear. Trimming took 6 bases from V and 0 from J, leaving 12 bases between them. Germline values: CDR1 LNHDA, CDR2 SQIVND (reference sequence). The CDR3 covers 15 residues. The CDR3 coding sequence is TGTGCCAGTAGAACGCCAGCGAACTCCTACAATGAGCAGTTCTTC. Translated: CASRTPANSYNEQFF.

The CDR3 is CASSDGTSGRVRNEQFF. CDR3 nucleotide sequence: TGTGCCAGCAGCGACGGGACTAGCGGGAGGGTGAGGAATGAGCAGTTCTTC. The chain links TRBV9 to TRBJ2-1; 16 bases agree with TRBD2. The germline V gene has CDR1 SGDLS and CDR2 YYNGEE. V lost 3 bases, J lost 7 bases, and 7 bases stayed unmatched. CDR3 length: 17 residues.